The sequence of this T cell receptor beta chain was determined in a study of T and B cells in COVID-19 patients. Study context: Peripheral blood came from COVID-19 patients with active infection or after recovery. The recovered cohort's median age was about 36 years, versus less than 75 years in active infection. Comorbidities linked to unfavorable COVID-19 outcome were present in 18 of 20 active-infection patients.

BIOMED2 TRB-A/B primer pools were used in multiplex TRB PCR. TCRdb reprocessed the multiplex PCR reads via MiXCR and lists one record per CDR3 protein. The repertoire holds 20,000 to 25,000 distinct CDR3 sequences, with under 35% as singletons. As to this clonotype: What it binds is not known.

Germline V gene data show CDR1 as SGHKS and CDR2 as YYEKEE (reference sequence). Trimming pared 1 base from V and 7 bases from J, leaving 7 bases between. This CDR3 region has 12 residues. TRB was amplified from about 260-540 ng of blood genomic DNA. Regarding the study as a whole: Patients with COVID-19 reportedly showed strongly skewed T cell receptor beta variable and joining gene usage.

The material sequenced was blood. The sequence derives from a human donor who had recovered from COVID-19. The chain links TRBV5-5 to TRBJ2-3; no clear D gene. CDR3 residues: CASSLWGNTQYF. CDR3 nucleotide sequence: TGTGCCAGCAGCTTGTGGGGAAATACGCAGTATTTT. Full variable domain (rest looked up from reference TRBV5-5 and TRBJ2-3): DAGVTQSPTHLIKTRGQQVTLRCSPISGHKSVSWYQQVLGQGPQFIFQYYEKEERGRGNFPDRFSARQFPNYSSELNVNALLLGDSALYLCASSLWGNTQYFGPGTRLTVL.